The 32 T cell receptor beta chains listed next were all sequenced from one sample in a study of cytomegalovirus exposure and HLA in healthy donors. The study ran its PCR with 60 Vbeta and 13 Jbeta primers. Profiled with immunoSEQ multiplex PCR; TCRdb holds only in-frame clones, not every one. Among approximately 160,000 clones, 65% to 80% were seen once, and the ten largest hold roughly 6.4%. The specimen was PBMCs. The source of these receptors is a woman aged 35 to 49 in good health and CMV-seropositive.

The gene calls are TRBV14 and TRBJ2-1; D not resolved. The CDR3 contains 14 residues. Per the germline V gene, CDR1 is SGHDN and CDR2 is FVKESK. Trimming pared 0 bases from V and 6 bases from J, leaving 9 bases between. The DNA for the CDR3 is TGTGCCAGCAGCCAAGATTTTTCAGGCAATGAGCAGTTCTTC. Its translation: CASSQDFSGNEQFF.

The J gene is TRBJ1-6, the V gene TRBV27, with 7 bases lining up with TRBD1. V shed 6 bases, J shed 7 bases, and the junction held 3 bases outside the gene matches. This CDR3 contains 13 residues. Per germline, CDR1 MNHEY and CDR2 SMNVEV (reference sequence). The CDR3, as DNA: TGTGCCAGCAGAACGGGACAGAATTCACCCCTCCACTTT. Translated, it gives CASRTGQNSPLHF.

The rearrangement uses TRBV5-1 and TRBJ2-1; D perhaps matches TRBD1 (6 bases). V was trimmed by 3 bases and J by 7 bases, leaving 11 bases between them. The germline V gene has CDR1 SGHRS and CDR2 YFSETQ. There are 13 residues in the CDR3. The CDR3 protein is CASSSLQGNEQFF. The CDR3 coding sequence is TGCGCCAGCAGCTCCCTCCAGGGGAATGAGCAGTTCTTC.

The V gene is TRBV11-3, the J gene TRBJ2-3, with 7 bases aligning to TRBD1. Per the germline V gene, CDR1 is SGHNT and CDR2 is YENEEA. CDR3 length: 16 amino acids. J was trimmed by 0 bases and V by 5 bases; bases with no gene match: 8. The CDR3 here is CASSAGGTASTDTQYF. The CDR3 bases are TGTGCCAGCAGCGCCGGTGGGACAGCTAGCACAGATACGCAGTATTTT.

This chain links TRBV27 with TRBJ1-5; 7 bases are shared with TRBD1. Looked up from germline, CDR1 is MNHEY and CDR2 is SMNVEV (reference sequence). Trimming took 4 bases from V and 3 from J; bases not matched to a gene: 6. The CDR3 consists of 15 residues. CDR3 region: CASSSGTVLNQPQHF. CDR3 nucleotides: TGTGCCAGCAGTTCCGGGACAGTGCTCAATCAGCCCCAGCATTTT.

The V call is TRBV5-1, the J call TRBJ1-4; 9 bases match TRBD1. With 2 bases clipped from V and 7 bases from J, the junction kept 9 bases outside the gene matches. The CDR3 sequence is 16 residues long. Germline V CDR1 and CDR2: SGHRS, YFSETQ. CDR3 nucleotide sequence: TGCGCCAGCAGCTTAGGACTGGGACAGGGTGTTGAAAAACTGTTTTTT. Translation gives CASSLGLGQGVEKLFF.

This clone came up a few times. Germline and junction disagree at one end, which may indicate a read error. The CDR3 loop reads CASRHRPMTGANGLTF. DNA for the CDR3: TGTGCCAGCAGGCACAGGCCCATGACTGGGGCCAACGGCCTGACTTTC. V is TRBV2 and J is TRBJ2-6; D is possibly TRBD1 (5 bases). CDR3 length equals 16 residues. CDR1 is SNHLY, CDR2 FYNNEI, per germline.

V is TRBV5-1 and J is TRBJ2-5, with 9 positions matching TRBD1. J lost 4 bases, V lost 4 bases, and 8 bases had no gene match. The CDR3 has 15 amino acids. The germline V gene has CDR1 SGHRS and CDR2 YFSETQ. In DNA form, the CDR3 reads TGCGCCAGCAGCATGACAGGGGGAGTTGTAGAGACCCAGTACTTC. Its protein is CASSMTGGVVETQYF. Full variable domain (rest looked up from reference TRBV5-1 and TRBJ2-5): KAGVTQTPRYLIKTRGQQVTLSCSPISGHRSVSWYQQTPGQGLQFLFEYFSETQRNKGNFPGRFSGRQFSNSRSEMNVSTLELGDSALYLCASSMTGGVVETQYFGPGTRLLVL.

J is TRBJ1-1 and V is TRBV12-5; D is uncertain. The CDR3 is 14 residues long. The V gene's germline CDR1 is LGHNT and CDR2 FRNRAP. V was shortened by 1 base and J by 5 bases, with 11 bases between the two germline ends. CDR3 amino acids: CASGLGEVGTEAFF. As DNA, the CDR3 is TGTGCTAGTGGTTTGGGGGAGGTTGGTACTGAAGCTTTCTTT.

The rearrangement links TRBV6-5 to TRBJ2-7, with D possibly being TRBD1 (5 bases). Germline assignment: CDR1 MNHEY and CDR2 SVGAGI. CDR3 length equals 15 residues. The V end lost 6 bases, the J end lost 1 base, and 16 bases lay between the germline ends. CDR3 sequence (DNA): TGTGCCAGCAGCCGAAGTTGGGGCGTTTCCTACGAGCAGTACTTC. It is translated as CASSRSWGVSYEQYF.

This chain uses TRBV5-4 with TRBJ1-2; 7 bases map to TRBD1. Unmatched junction bases numbered 9, after V lost 4 bases and J lost 6 bases. The CDR3 loop spans 14 amino acids. Germline values: CDR1 SGHNT, CDR2 YYREEE (reference sequence). Here the CDR3 reads CASSTEQGLDGYTF. The CDR3 DNA follows: TGTGCCAGCAGCACGGAACAGGGGTTGGATGGCTACACCTTC.

In its sample, this clone was seen once. The DNA for the CDR3 is TGTGCCTGGAGTATCCAGACTTACACTGAAGCTTTCTTT. This encodes CAWSIQTYTEAFF. This chain joins TRBV30 and TRBJ1-1; D call uncertain. Germline-derived CDR1 and CDR2 are GTSNPN and SVGIG (reference sequence). The CDR3 has 13 residues. Trimming pared 2 bases from V and 3 bases from J, leaving 10 bases between.

The chain uses TRBV5-4 and TRBJ1-1, with a tentative D call TRBD1 (6 bases). V dropped 3 bases and J dropped 1 base, with 7 bases sitting between them. Germline lookup yields CDR1 SGHNT and CDR2 YYREEE (reference sequence). The CDR3 extends over 13 amino acids. This CDR3 reads CASSWTENTEAFF. The CDR3 region has the DNA TGTGCCAGCAGCTGGACAGAGAACACTGAAGCTTTCTTT.

This chain joins TRBV4-1 and TRBJ1-2, with 11 bases lining up with TRBD1. In germline, CDR1 is MGHRA, CDR2 YSYEKL. This CDR3 region has 15 residues. Losses at the gene ends were 4 bases for V and 4 bases for J; bases not matched to a gene: 5. The CDR3, as DNA: TGCGCCAGCAGCCCCGGGGACAGGGGGTTCTATGGCTACACCTTC. Its translation: CASSPGDRGFYGYTF.

This clone has just a few counts. The chain combines TRBV7-2 with TRBJ1-1, with 10 positions matching TRBD1. Germline V lookup: CDR1 SGHTA, CDR2 FQGNSA. This CDR3 spans 12 amino acids. V shed 5 bases, J shed 11 bases, and the junction held 5 bases outside the gene matches. The CDR3 DNA is TGTGCCAGCAGCCCGGACAGGGGGGAGGCTTTCTTT. Its protein product is CASSPDRGEAFF. Using reference TRBV7-2 and TRBJ1-1 for the parts outside the CDR3, the full variable domain is GAGVSQSPSNKVTEKGKDVELRCDPISGHTALYWYRQSLGQGLEFLIYFQGNSAPDKSGLPSDRFSAERTGGSVSTLTIQRTQQEDSAVYLCASSPDRGEAFFGQGTRLTVV.

The sample holds one count of this clone. The gene calls are TRBV28 and TRBJ1-2; no clear D gene. This CDR3 contains 13 residues. CDR1 MDHEN and CDR2 SYDVKM come from the germline V gene. Trimming cost V 7 bases and J 0 bases, with 9 bases left between them. This CDR3 reads CASMAPPNYGYTF. In DNA form, the CDR3 reads TGTGCCAGCATGGCTCCCCCTAACTATGGCTACACCTTC.

The chain has TRBV7-8 and TRBJ2-7; perhaps TRBD1 as D (6 bases). Germline V gene lookup returns CDR1 SGHVS and CDR2 FQNEAQ. This CDR3 comprises 15 residues. V lost 10 bases and J lost 2, with 21 bases in between. CDR3 region: CATLPGTKSTYEQYF. DNA for the CDR3: TGTGCCACATTACCCGGGACAAAAAGCACCTACGAGCAGTACTTC.

Regarding this clone: Other DNA sequences in this sample translate to the same CDR3. The chain uses TRBV30 and TRBJ1-4, with TRBD1 as a possible D gene (6 bases). Trimming left V 2 bases short and J 7 bases short, with 11 bases between. The CDR3 contains 13 residues. From germline, CDR1 is GTSNPN and CDR2 SVGIG (reference sequence). The CDR3 coding sequence is TGTGCCTGGAGTACAGGGTCGGGTGAAAAACTGTTTTTT. Amino acid sequence: CAWSTGSGEKLFF.

In DNA, the CDR3 is TGCGCCAGCAGGCGGGACAGGGGGCCAGATGAGCAGTTCTTC. This sequence encodes CASRRDRGPDEQFF. The V and J genes are TRBV5-1 and TRBJ2-1; 12 nucleotides align to TRBD1. Germline V lookup: CDR1 SGHRS, CDR2 YFSETQ. The junction had 5 bases not matched to a gene; V was cut back by 5 bases and J by 8 bases. This CDR3 is built from 14 residues.

The CDR3 bases are TGTGCCAGCACCCTCCTTTCGGGGGTTGGTGGCTACACCTTC. Amino acid sequence: CASTLLSGVGGYTF. The genes are TRBV6-5 and TRBJ1-2; perhaps TRBD1 as D (5 bases). The germline V and J ends were trimmed by 7 bases and 7 bases, with 19 bases remaining between them. CDR3 length: 14 residues. CDR1 is MNHEY, CDR2 SVGAGI, per germline.

This clone appeared once. The V call is TRBV2, the J call TRBJ1-1, with a tentative D call TRBD1 (5 bases). V was cut by 1 base and J by 2 bases, with 14 bases left in between. Germline loops: CDR1 SNHLY, CDR2 FYNNEI. The CDR3 totals 16 residues. The DNA for the CDR3 is TGTGCCAGCAGTGAAGGTCTGGGGCCCAGTAACACTGAAGCTTTCTTT. The encoded protein is CASSEGLGPSNTEAFF.

The J gene is TRBJ2-7, the V gene TRBV7-2; the D gene is possibly TRBD1 (6 bases). The CDR3 extends over 15 amino acids. Per the germline V gene, CDR1 is SGHTA and CDR2 is FQGNSA. V shed 7 bases and J shed 0 bases, with 16 bases lying between them. CDR3 DNA: TGTGCCAGCACCACAGGGCCCCCAGGCTCCTACGAGCAGTACTTC. It encodes CASTTGPPGSYEQYF.

The J gene is TRBJ2-2, the V gene TRBV5-4; 10 nucleotides line up with TRBD2. The CDR3 runs to 16 residues. Germline trimming cut 1 base from V and 5 bases from J; bases unmatched to any gene: 5. Germline CDR1 and CDR2: SGHNT and YYREEE (reference sequence). For the CDR3, the DNA is TGTGCCAGCAGCTTGCAGCGGGGGGGCCCGACCGGGGAGCTGTTTTTT. Translated: CASSLQRGGPTGELFF.

J is TRBJ2-1 and V is TRBV11-3, with 9 bases matching TRBD1. The V segment lost 1 base and the J segment 8 bases; nucleotides outside the gene matches: 6. Germline V gene lookup returns CDR1 SGHNT and CDR2 YENEEA. This CDR3 is built from 15 residues. The CDR3 DNA reads as TGTGCCAGCAGCTTAGGGGACAGGGTAGGGGATGAGCAGTTCTTC. Its protein is CASSLGDRVGDEQFF.

The J gene is TRBJ2-7, the V gene TRBV28, with D perhaps matching TRBD1 (6 bases). CDR3 length: 15 residues. Trimming took 2 bases from V and 5 from J, leaving 16 bases between them. Germline V gene lookup returns CDR1 MDHEN and CDR2 SYDVKM. CDR3 loop: CASSLPTGTGHEQYF. In DNA, the CDR3 is TGTGCCAGCAGTTTACCAACAGGGACGGGACACGAGCAGTACTTC.

This sequence joins TRBV28 and TRBJ1-5; D is unclear. Looked up from germline, CDR1 is MDHEN and CDR2 is SYDVKM. The V end lost 3 bases, the J end lost 4 bases, and 13 bases lay between the germline ends. The CDR3 loop spans 15 amino acids. CDR3 nucleotides: TGTGCCAGCAGTTTCGTCGGGGTATCGAATCAGCCCCAGCATTTT. It yields the protein CASSFVGVSNQPQHF. The complete variable domain, with remaining parts taken from reference TRBV28 and TRBJ1-5, reads DVKVTQSSRYLVKRTGEKVFLECVQDMDHENMFWYRQDPGLGLRLIYFSYDVKMKEKGDIPEGYSVSREKKERFSLILESASTNQTSMYLCASSFVGVSNQPQHFGDGTRLSIL.

This clone has just one count. The chain recombines TRBV5-1 with TRBJ1-1; weak D call: TRBD1 (6 bases). With 3 bases removed from V and 5 bases from J, the gap between germline ends came to 11 bases. The germline CDR1 and CDR2 sequences are SGHRS and YFSETQ. This CDR3 has 13 residues. CDR3 loop: CASSSVRGTEAFF. CDR3 bases: TGCGCCAGCAGCTCGGTCAGGGGAACTGAAGCTTTCTTT.

This clone was seen just once. V usage is TRBV5-4 and J usage is TRBJ2-2; TRBD2 aligns across 8 bases. CDR3 length: 19 residues. CDR1 is SGHNT and CDR2 is YYREEE in the germline V gene (reference sequence). V was clipped by 4 bases and J by 0 bases; unmatched bases: 14. This CDR3 reads CASSPRASGGPSNTGELFF. The CDR3, as DNA: TGTGCCAGCAGCCCCCGGGCGTCGGGGGGGCCATCGAACACCGGGGAGCTGTTTTTT.

The CDR3 bases are TGCGCCAGCAGCCAAAGAGAGGGCGGGGAACGCATCGGGGCCAACGTCCTGACTTTC. It specifies CASSQREGGERIGANVLTF. J is TRBJ2-6 and V is TRBV4-1; a weak D match, TRBD2 (6 bases). The germline V gene encodes CDR1 MGHRA and CDR2 YSYEKL. V was pared by 2 bases and J by 4 bases, with 21 bases between. This CDR3 is built from 19 residues.

A single count supports this clone. The rearrangement links TRBV2 to TRBJ1-2, with 9 positions matching TRBD1. In germline, CDR1 is SNHLY, CDR2 FYNNEI. The CDR3 has 15 residues. Unmatched junction bases numbered 9, after V lost 7 bases and J lost 3 bases. CDR3 sequence (DNA): TGTGCCAGCACCCTCAGGGGACAGGGCCACTATGGCTACACCTTC. It encodes CASTLRGQGHYGYTF.

The gene calls are TRBV7-2 and TRBJ2-1; a possible D gene is TRBD1 (5 bases). The CDR3 runs 17 residues. V lost 4 bases and J lost 5, with 21 bases in between. From germline, CDR1 is SGHTA and CDR2 FQGNSA. This CDR3 reads CASSSQATYGADNEQFF. DNA of the CDR3: TGTGCCAGCAGCTCCCAGGCCACTTATGGGGCCGACAATGAGCAGTTCTTC.

The table lists this clone with a few counts. The chain joins TRBV5-4 to TRBJ2-3; 8 nucleotides align to TRBD2. The CDR3 is 15 residues long. V shed 4 bases, J shed 2 bases, and the junction held 6 bases outside the gene matches. CDR1 and CDR2 from the germline V gene are SGHNT and YYREEE (reference sequence). CDR3 in DNA: TGTGCCAGCAGCCCCACGGGGGGGCACACAGATACGCAGTATTTT. Protein sequence: CASSPTGGHTDTQYF.